These 3 T cell receptor beta chains were sequenced from one sample in a study of CD8 T cells in Susac syndrome. The authors reverse transcribed roughly 0.5 to 1 ug RNA with random hexamers. Using its own MiXCR run on the immunoSEQ multiplex PCR reads, TCRdb lists one record per CDR3 protein. The data contain about 300,000 distinct CDR3 sequences, 75% to 90% of them singletons. The specimen sequenced was CD8+ T cells from PBMCs. The receptors come from a human donor with multiple sclerosis.

This chain joins TRBV6-6 and TRBJ2-1, with 8 bases lining up with TRBD2. The ends lost 6 bases at V and 7 bases at J; junction bases unmatched: 14. The germline gives CDR1 MNHNY, CDR2 SVGAGI (reference sequence). The CDR3 loop spans 16 amino acids. The CDR3 spells CASSPPVVRGGNEQFF. The CDR3 bases are TGTGCCAGCAGCCCACCTGTTGTCCGGGGGGGGAATGAGCAGTTCTTC.

The gene calls are TRBV12-3 or TRBV12-4 and TRBJ2-4; TRBD2 agrees at 7 bases. J was trimmed by 1 base and V by 5 bases; bases with no gene match: 2. CDR3 size: 14 residues. Written as DNA, the CDR3 is TGTGCCAGCAGTACCGGGGGGGCCAAAAACATTCAGTACTTC. This translates into CASSTGGAKNIQYF.

The chain is built from TRBV12-3 or TRBV12-4 and TRBJ2-4; D uncertain. The V end was cut by 0 bases, the J end by 1 base, with 10 bases between. The CDR3 length is 16 residues. The CDR3 region has the DNA TGTGCCAGCAGTTTAGCCGGGCAGTCCGCCAAAAACATTCAGTACTTC. Translation gives CASSLAGQSAKNIQYF.